This TCR beta chain was documented in a study of a mutant IDH1 vaccine in newly diagnosed glioma. Time point described: week 35, safety follow-up. Every vaccination contained 300 ug of the mutant IDH1 20-mer peptide and was paired with topical imiquimod. A remark on this clone: The antigen remains undetermined.

The CDR3 length is 13 residues. Trimming stripped 7 bases from V and 1 base from J, with 5 bases between. Germline CDR1 and CDR2: SGHAT and FQNNGV. The protocol was immunoSEQ multiplex PCR, while the TCRdb copy is restricted to in-frame clones and leaves out a portion. The data hold about 31,000 clones, with approximately 80% observed a single time. This chain uses TRBV11-2 with TRBJ1-6, with no clear D. The TCR sequence derives from a woman aged 40 to 55 with glioma. The source was PBMCs, collected from a glioma patient whose treatment included an IDH1 peptide vaccine. The CDR3 DNA sequence: TGTGCCAGCACCCAATCCTATAATTCACCCCTCCACTTT. Residues: CASTQSYNSPLHF.